Given below is one T cell receptor (beta chain) in context. As yet, its antigen is unknown. This specimen comes from a study of cytomegalovirus exposure and HLA in healthy donors. Study-level findings and limits: In a later analysis, TCR beta V- and J-gene trimming was associated with a missense DCLRE1C variant. Rarity marked most TCR sequences, yet some public TCRs occurred in many donors.

The CDR3 runs 15 residues. Trimming took 3 bases from V and 2 from J; bases not matched to a gene: 3. Looked up from germline, CDR1 is ENHRY and CDR2 is SYGVKD. 60 Vbeta and 13 Jbeta primers were used in PCR. Here immunoSEQ multiplex PCR was the method, and the copy in TCRdb shows in-frame clones only, minus some. The sample yields around 120,000 clones, 77% seen once. Whether this donor was CMV seropositive was not recorded. The receptor comes from a human donor in good health. V gene TRBV10-3 combines with J gene TRBJ2-7; 11 nucleotides line up with TRBD2. Sequencing input: PBMCs. The CDR3 here is CAISDQTSGTYEQYF. In DNA, the CDR3 is TGTGCCATCAGTGACCAGACTAGCGGGACCTACGAGCAGTACTTC.